Listed below are T cell receptor beta chains from one sample, sequenced in a study of blood T cell repertoires in COVID-19. The method was immunoSEQ multiplex PCR; TCRdb's version includes in-frame clones alone and lacks a portion of them. The profile shows around 58,000 clones, approximately 87% of them singletons. Input material: peripheral blood. These receptors came from a human donor in a cohort sampled during active COVID-19. Both conserved end residues are part of each CDR3. Fields, in order: CDR3 protein, CDR3 DNA, clone size, V gene, J gene, D gene. D genes are given only for firm matches. Clone size is stated in some rows and not others, as once, few, many or a class when expanded.

CDR3: CASSSYQLAGHTDTQYF
DNA: TGCGCCAGCAGCTCTTACCAACTAGCGGGGCACACAGATACGCAGTATTTT
size: few
V: TRBV5-1
J: TRBJ2-3
D: TRBD2

CDR3: CAGQGRGNTEAFF
DNA: TGTGCCGGACAGGGCCGAGGAAACACTGAAGCTTTCTTT
size: .
V: TRBV2
J: TRBJ1-1
D: TRBD1

CDR3: CASSPQSGQGKSGYTF
DNA: TGTGCCAGCAGCCCGCAATCCGGACAGGGGAAGTCTGGCTACACCTTC
size: .
V: TRBV14
J: TRBJ1-2
D: TRBD1

CDR3: CASSLTALYSNSPLHF
DNA: TGTGCCAGCAGCTTAACGGCTCTCTACAGTAATTCACCCCTCCACTTT
size: .
V: TRBV5-4
J: TRBJ1-6
D: .

CDR3: CASGLGGASGANVLTF
DNA: TGCGCCAGCGGTCTAGGGGGGGCCTCTGGGGCCAACGTCCTGACTTTC
size: .
V: TRBV5-1
J: TRBJ2-6
D: .

CDR3: CASSFLRGKGYEQYF
DNA: TGCGCCAGCAGCTTCCTTCGGGGGAAGGGCTACGAGCAGTACTTC
size: .
V: TRBV5-1
J: TRBJ2-7
D: .

CDR3: CASSQRTGGSYNEQFF
DNA: TGTGCCAGCAGCCAACGTACCGGGGGGTCCTACAATGAGCAGTTCTTC
size: many
V: TRBV3-1/TRBV3-2
J: TRBJ2-1
D: TRBD2

CDR3: CASSRTGTYEQYF
DNA: TGTGCCAGCAGCCGCACCGGGACCTACGAGCAGTACTTC
size: .
V: TRBV6-2/TRBV6-3
J: TRBJ2-7
D: .

CDR3: CASSSRESSPLHF
DNA: TGTGCCAGCAGTTCCAGGGAAAGCTCACCCCTCCACTTT
size: .
V: TRBV12-3/TRBV12-4
J: TRBJ1-6
D: .

CDR3: CASSPGTGSHEQYF
DNA: TGTGCCAGCTCACCCGGGACAGGGTCTCACGAGCAGTACTTC
size: .
V: TRBV18
J: TRBJ2-7
D: TRBD1

CDR3: CASSLAGDAYEQYF
DNA: TGCGCCAGCAGCTTGGCGGGGGATGCCTACGAGCAGTACTTC
size: .
V: TRBV5-1
J: TRBJ2-7
D: .

CDR3: CASSGPGGVRHFF
DNA: TGCGCCAGCAGCGGCCCAGGGGGCGTTAGACATTTCTTT
size: .
V: TRBV4-3
J: TRBJ1-1
D: TRBD1

CDR3: CASSGGDSRAGELFF
DNA: TGTGCCAGCAGCGGAGGGGACAGCAGGGCCGGGGAGCTGTTTTTT
size: .
V: TRBV7-9
J: TRBJ2-2
D: .

CDR3: CASSSRDKNTEAFF
DNA: TGTGCCAGCAGTTCCCGGGACAAGAACACTGAAGCTTTCTTT
size: .
V: TRBV27
J: TRBJ1-1
D: .

CDR3: CASRPPGGGSFGGTQYF
DNA: TGTGCCAGCAGACCTCCGGGCGGGGGCTCGTTCGGAGGGACCCAGTACTTC
size: .
V: TRBV5-4
J: TRBJ2-5
D: .

CDR3: CASSYSTGGDTQYF
DNA: TGTGCCAGCAGTTACTCGACAGGGGGCGATACGCAGTATTTT
size: .
V: TRBV6-6
J: TRBJ2-3
D: TRBD1

CDR3: CASSVGHSTNTEAFF
DNA: TGTGCCAGCAGCGTAGGACACTCTACGAACACTGAAGCTTTCTTT
size: .
V: TRBV9
J: TRBJ1-1
D: .

CDR3: CASSLFTGPFEAFF
DNA: TGTGCCAGCAGTTTATTTACAGGGCCCTTTGAAGCTTTCTTT
size: .
V: TRBV27
J: TRBJ1-1
D: .

CDR3: CASRTAIATNEKLFF
DNA: TGTGCCAGCCGGACAGCCATCGCAACTAATGAAAAACTGTTTTTT
size: .
V: TRBV6-5
J: TRBJ1-4
D: .

CDR3: CASSEAGGQDEQYF
DNA: TGTGCCAGCAGCGAGGCGGGGGGGCAAGACGAGCAGTACTTC
size: .
V: TRBV9
J: TRBJ2-7
D: TRBD2

CDR3: CASSLVPGGDSTEAFF
DNA: TGTGCCAGCAGCTTAGTCCCAGGGGGCGACTCCACTGAAGCTTTCTTT
size: .
V: TRBV7-9
J: TRBJ1-1
D: TRBD1

CDR3: CASSQDRGTTGPGGYTF
DNA: TGTGCCAGCAGCCAAGATAGGGGCACGACAGGGCCGGGAGGCTACACCTTC
size: .
V: TRBV3-1/TRBV3-2
J: TRBJ1-2
D: TRBD1

CDR3: CASSSPGTGRTEAFF
DNA: TGTGCCAGCAGTTCCCCCGGGACAGGGAGGACTGAAGCTTTCTTT
size: .
V: TRBV6-2/TRBV6-3
J: TRBJ1-1
D: TRBD1

CDR3: CASSQDKGIGNQPQHF
DNA: TGCGCCAGCAGCCAAGATAAGGGGATCGGCAATCAGCCCCAGCATTTT
size: few
V: TRBV4-1
J: TRBJ1-5
D: .

CDR3: CASSQASGGQETQYF
DNA: TGCGCCAGCAGCCAGGCTAGCGGGGGCCAAGAGACCCAGTACTTC
size: .
V: TRBV4-1
J: TRBJ2-5
D: TRBD2

CDR3: CASSLEGGQSNEKLFF
DNA: TGTGCCAGCAGCTTAGAAGGCGGACAGAGTAATGAAAAACTGTTTTTT
size: .
V: TRBV7-6
J: TRBJ1-4
D: .

CDR3: CASSLSYRQGMNTEAFF
DNA: TGTGCCAGCAGCCTGAGTTACCGACAGGGTATGAACACTGAAGCTTTCTTT
size: .
V: TRBV7-9
J: TRBJ1-1
D: TRBD1

CDR3: CASHKGRRGPKGPQHF
DNA: TGCGCCAGTCATAAGGGTCGGCGGGGACCCAAGGGGCCCCAGCATTTT
size: .
V: TRBV23-1
J: TRBJ1-5
D: .

CDR3: CASSRQATRESNEQYF
DNA: TGTGCCAGCAGTCGTCAAGCAACTCGGGAAAGCAACGAGCAGTACTTC
size: once
V: TRBV6-6
J: TRBJ2-7
D: .

CDR3: CASRVPPSDEGRETQYF
DNA: TGTGCCAGCAGGGTTCCCCCTAGCGATGAAGGAAGAGAGACCCAGTACTTC
size: .
V: TRBV6-7
J: TRBJ2-5
D: .

CDR3: CASTKGRGTEAFF
DNA: TGTGCCAGCACCAAAGGGAGGGGGACTGAAGCTTTCTTT
size: .
V: TRBV3-1/TRBV3-2
J: TRBJ1-1
D: .

CDR3: CASSFNREAGNTIYF
DNA: TGTGCCAGCAGCTTCAACAGGGAAGCTGGAAACACCATATATTTT
size: .
V: TRBV7-9
J: TRBJ1-3
D: .

CDR3: CASTPREGVPSSYEQYF
DNA: TGTGCCAGCACCCCTAGAGAGGGCGTCCCCAGCTCCTACGAGCAGTACTTC
size: .
V: TRBV6-2/TRBV6-3
J: TRBJ2-7
D: .

CDR3: CASSSSWGGTDTQYF
DNA: TGTGCCAGCAGTTCTAGCTGGGGGGGGACAGATACGCAGTATTTT
size: .
V: TRBV2
J: TRBJ2-3
D: TRBD2

CDR3: CSASPGGQETQYF
DNA: TGCAGTGCTAGTCCCGGGGGGCAAGAGACCCAGTACTTC
size: .
V: TRBV20-1
J: TRBJ2-5
D: TRBD2

CDR3: CASSQEIQQNYGYTF
DNA: TGCGCCAGCAGCCAAGAAATTCAACAGAACTATGGCTACACCTTC
size: .
V: TRBV4-1
J: TRBJ1-2
D: .

CDR3: CASSPQGAGSPLHF
DNA: TGTGCCAGCTCACCACAGGGGGCAGGGTCACCCCTCCACTTT
size: medium-sized
V: TRBV18
J: TRBJ1-6
D: TRBD1

CDR3: CASSLWGTGMRDTQYF
DNA: TGTGCCAGCAGCTTGTGGGGGACAGGGATGAGAGATACGCAGTATTTT
size: .
V: TRBV5-6
J: TRBJ2-3
D: TRBD1

CDR3: CASSTMSNRGTFF
DNA: TGTGCCAGCAGTACGATGAGTAACAGGGGGACTTTCTTT
size: .
V: TRBV6-6
J: TRBJ1-1
D: TRBD1

CDR3: CASSRFEGNYGYTF
DNA: TGTGCCAGCAGCCGATTCGAGGGTAACTATGGCTACACCTTC
size: .
V: TRBV6-5
J: TRBJ1-2
D: .

CDR3: CASSLGQRSEQYF
DNA: TGTGCCAGCAGCTTGGGTCAGCGTTCAGAGCAGTACTTC
size: .
V: TRBV7-2
J: TRBJ2-7
D: .

CDR3: CASSTSTSRSSPLHF
DNA: TGTGCCAGCAGCACGTCGACAAGCAGAAGCTCACCCCTCCACTTT
size: .
V: TRBV9
J: TRBJ1-6
D: .